This TCR beta chain was profiled in a study of CD8+CD57+ T cells in acquired aplastic anemia. At the level of the study: Sorted cells (CD4+ and CD8+) yielded DNA amounts that averaged about 2.9 ug.

Study-wide results and caveats: A set of approximately 29 CD8+ CDR3 sequences was shared between patients and controls, and these sequences appeared highly expressed in patients.

V lost 1 base, J lost 4 bases, and 8 bases lay in between. Germline-derived CDR1 and CDR2 are SGHVS and FNYEAQ. CDR3 length equals 14 residues. Genomic DNA acted as the template from which TCR beta VDJ combination and CDR3 sequence profiling were carried out. Each CDR3 protein gets one entry after TCRdb re-called the reads with MiXCR. The sample has some 98,000 distinct CDR3 sequences; approximately 73% are singletons. On this clonotype itself: The antigen remains undetermined.

For sequencing, patients were chosen who had shown expansion of CD8+CD57+ cells by flow cytometry. In all patients, the disease was severe acquired aplastic anemia. All patients were therapy-naive when blood was sampled. What was sequenced was sorted CD4+, CD8+, or CD8+CD57+ T cells (not recorded which) from PBMCs. The clonotype comes from a human donor with aplastic anemia. V gene TRBV7-6 combines with J gene TRBJ1-5, with D tentatively TRBD1 (6 bases). CDR3 DNA: TGTGCCAGCAGCTTAGGTACAGGGAATCAGCCCCAGCATTTT. This codes for CASSLGTGNQPQHF.